The clone carrying this TCR beta chain has ten or more counts. Its antigen is currently unknown. J lost 6 bases, V lost 9 bases, and 6 bases had no gene match. The CDR3 runs to 13 residues. Germline CDR1 reads SGHTA; CDR2 reads FQGNSA. This sample is part of a study of neurological immune-mediated disorders. The study, taken as a whole, reports: Private repertoires in all groups were suggested, as expanded clones shared no CDR3 amino acid sequences across subjects.

cDNA was made by 5'RACE with 10-nucleotide random UMIs. One entry per CDR3 protein results from TCRdb running MiXCR on the 5' RACE reads. The sample shows tens of thousands of distinct CDR3 sequences, roughly 2.5% of them seen only once. Sequencing was done on a sample of PBMCs. The origin of this receptor is a man aged 50 to 60 with multiple sclerosis. The rearrangement links TRBV7-2 to TRBJ2-2, with 8 bases lining up with TRBD1. CDR3 amino acids: CASRQGTAGELFF. DNA for the CDR3: TGTGCCAGTAGACAGGGGACGGCCGGGGAGCTGTTTTTT. Full variable domain (missing parts from reference TRBV7-2 and TRBJ2-2): GAGVSQSPSNKVTEKGKDVELRCDPISGHTALYWYRQSLGQGLEFLIYFQGNSAPDKSGLPSDRFSAERTGGSVSTLTIQRTQQEDSAVYLCASRQGTAGELFFGEGSRLTVL.